The rows below give T cell receptor beta chains drawn from one sample of a study of regulatory T cells. Produced via immunoSEQ multiplex PCR; TCRdb's table is partial and in-frame only. The sample includes 30,000 to 40,000 clones, 85% to 95% seen only once; the top ten take around 0.98%. Sequenced material: conventional CD4+ T cells sorted from blood. The receptors derive from a child aged 2 to 15 with CD3G deficiency. Both conserved end residues are part of each CDR3. D genes are given only for firm matches. Clone size appears in some rows only: once, few, many, or a class for an expanded clone.

NA,TRBV6-6,TRBJ1-4,NA,TGTGCCAGCAGTTTTCAGGGCAGAGAAAAACTGTTTTTT,CASSFQGREKLFF
once,TRBV7-9,TRBJ2-1,NA,TGTGCCAGCGGTACACTAGAGGATGGGGGTGGGCAGTTCTTC,CASGTLEDGGGQFF
few,TRBV18,TRBJ2-7,NA,TGTGCCAGCTCACCCGACCGGGGTTCGGGGGAGCAGTACTTC,CASSPDRGSGEQYF
NA,TRBV5-1,TRBJ2-2,TRBD2,TGCGCCAGCACCTTGACTAGCGGGGCCGGGGAGCTGTTTTTT,CASTLTSGAGELFF
NA,TRBV29-1,TRBJ1-1,TRBD1,TGCAGCGTAGGGGGACAGCCGAACACTGAAGCTTTCTTT,CSVGGQPNTEAFF
NA,TRBV20-1,TRBJ2-1,NA,TGCAGTGCCCCCGGACCCTTAAGGCAGTTCTTC,CSAPGPLRQFF
NA,TRBV6-6,TRBJ1-5,TRBD1,TGTGCCAGCAGCAACCGACAGGGAGGGCCCCAGCATTTT,CASSNRQGGPQHF
NA,TRBV7-8,TRBJ1-4,TRBD1,TGTGCCAGCAGCTTTGGACAGGGAGAAGAAAAACTGTTTTTT,CASSFGQGEEKLFF
NA,TRBV7-9,TRBJ2-1,TRBD2,TGTGCCAGCAGCCCACTAGCGGGAGGGGCCCTCTTC,CASSPLAGGALF
NA,TRBV6-1,TRBJ2-7,NA,TGTGCCAGCAGTAAGGGGTACAGTGCCCTCTACGAGCAGTACTTC,CASSKGYSALYEQYF
NA,TRBV5-1,TRBJ1-1,NA,TGCGCCAGCAGCTTGGGGACAACGAACACTGAAGCTTTCTTT,CASSLGTTNTEAFF
NA,TRBV6-1,TRBJ2-4,TRBD1,TGTGCCAGCAGGGACAGGGTAAACATTCAGTACTTC,CASRDRVNIQYF
once,TRBV11-3,TRBJ2-7,NA,TGTGCCAGCAGCTTAGATTATAGGGCCTACGAGCAGTACTTC,CASSLDYRAYEQYF
NA,TRBV28,TRBJ2-7,NA,TGTGCCAGCAGTAAACTTAGAGAATCCTACGAGCAGTACTTC,CASSKLRESYEQYF
NA,TRBV28,TRBJ1-4,NA,TGTGCCAGCAGTTCCCCGACAATCACTAATGAAAAACTGTTTTTT,CASSSPTITNEKLFF
NA,TRBV11-3,TRBJ2-2,NA,TGTGCCAGCAGCCCCCGTTGGTCCGGGGAGCTGTTTTTT,CASSPRWSGELFF
NA,TRBV5-1,TRBJ1-1,TRBD1,TGCGCCAGCAGCTTGGGACAGGGGGGAGGAAACACTGAAGCTTTCTTT,CASSLGQGGGNTEAFF
NA,TRBV6-6,TRBJ2-7,NA,TGTGCCAGCAGGGACCCACTAGTAGACGAGCAGTACTTC,CASRDPLVDEQYF
NA,TRBV5-1,TRBJ2-7,NA,TGCGCCAGCAGCGGATACCCAGACTACGAGCAGTACTTC,CASSGYPDYEQYF
NA,TRBV28,TRBJ1-5,NA,TGTGCCAGCAGTTTACCAGGGTCGGGCAATCAGCCCCAGCATTTT,CASSLPGSGNQPQHF
NA,TRBV10-3,TRBJ2-1,NA,TGTGCCATCAGTGAGTCGAGTCCAGCGACGAAGCAGTTCTTC,CAISESSPATKQFF
NA,TRBV11-2,TRBJ2-7,TRBD2,TGTGCCAGCACCCGCGGGGGGAAGTCCTACGAGCAGTACTTC,CASTRGGKSYEQYF
NA,TRBV5-1,TRBJ2-6,NA,TGCGCCAGCAGCTTCTTACCCTCTGGGGCCAACGTCCTGACTTTC,CASSFLPSGANVLTF
NA,TRBV28,TRBJ1-5,NA,TGTGCCAGCAGTTTATCCCGCGTAGCCTATCAGCCCCAGCATTTT,CASSLSRVAYQPQHF
once,TRBV28,TRBJ1-1,NA,TGTGCCAGCAGTTTGAGGGGACCGTACACTGAAGCTTTCTTT,CASSLRGPYTEAFF
once,TRBV6-1,TRBJ2-1,NA,TGTGCCAGCAGTATGGTAGCCGCCCGCAATGAGCAGTTCTTC,CASSMVAARNEQFF
NA,TRBV7-2,TRBJ2-3,NA,TGTGCCAGCAGCTTTTACACAGATACGCAGTATTTT,CASSFYTDTQYF
NA,TRBV6-1,TRBJ2-7,NA,TGTGCCAGCAGTCCGGACCGAACGTCCTACGAGCAGTACTTC,CASSPDRTSYEQYF
NA,TRBV7-9,TRBJ2-2,TRBD2,TGTGCCAGCAGCCGACTAGCGGACGGGGAGCTGTTTTTT,CASSRLADGELFF
NA,TRBV7-9,TRBJ1-2,TRBD1,TGTGCCAGCAGCCCGGGACAGGGTATGGAGGGCTACACCTTC,CASSPGQGMEGYTF
NA,TRBV6-1,TRBJ1-1,NA,TGTGCCAGCAGTGCCTCTGGACGGACTGAAGCTTTCTTT,CASSASGRTEAFF
NA,TRBV11-2,TRBJ2-3,NA,TGTGCCAGCAGCTCAATAGTCGGAGATACGCAGTATTTT,CASSSIVGDTQYF
NA,TRBV6-4,TRBJ2-3,TRBD2,TGTGCCAGAATGACTAGCGGATACACAGATACGCAGTATTTT,CARMTSGYTDTQYF
NA,TRBV7-9,TRBJ1-1,NA,TGTGCCAGCAGCTCGGGACCTGGCACTGAAGCTTTCTTT,CASSSGPGTEAFF
once,TRBV7-2,TRBJ2-7,NA,TGTGCCAGCAGCTCCGGACGCACTCAGTACTTC,CASSSGRTQYF
NA,TRBV6-6,TRBJ1-4,NA,TGTGCCAGCAGCTCGAATGAAAAACTGTTTTTT,CASSSNEKLFF
few,TRBV28,TRBJ1-5,NA,TGTGCCAGCAGTTTATACCGAAATCAGCCCCAGCATTTT,CASSLYRNQPQHF
NA,TRBV6-1,TRBJ2-7,TRBD1,TGTGCCAGCAGCCCGGGACAGGGTAGCGAGCAGTACTTC,CASSPGQGSEQYF
NA,TRBV28,TRBJ2-7,NA,TGTGCCAGCAGTCGGAGAGGGGGGTTTTCCTACGAGCAGTACTTC,CASSRRGGFSYEQYF
NA,TRBV19,TRBJ2-7,NA,TGTGCCAGTACCCATCCGGGACCGAGCTCCTACGAGCAGTACTTC,CASTHPGPSSYEQYF
NA,TRBV5-1,TRBJ2-3,TRBD1,TGCGCCAGCAGCCAGGGACAGGGTGCAGATACGCAGTATTTT,CASSQGQGADTQYF
NA,TRBV6-1,TRBJ2-7,TRBD2,TGTGCCAGCAGTGAAAAACTAGCGGTTCTTGGGGGAGAGCAGTACTTC,CASSEKLAVLGGEQYF
NA,TRBV18,TRBJ1-3,NA,TGTGCCAGCTCCACAGGGTCCGGAAACACCATATATTTT,CASSTGSGNTIYF
NA,TRBV28,TRBJ2-2,TRBD2,TGTGCCAGCAGCGCGCGGGAGATCACCGGGGAGCTGTTTTTT,CASSAREITGELFF
NA,TRBV28,TRBJ2-2,TRBD2,TGTGCCAGCAGACTTACTAGCGGAGCGAACACCGGGGAGCTGTTTTTT,CASRLTSGANTGELFF
NA,TRBV23-1,TRBJ1-1,NA,TGCGCCTGGACGAGGGGGAACACTGAAGCTTTCTTT,CAWTRGNTEAFF